Given below is one TCR beta chain in context. Its cognate antigen is unknown. This table comes from immunoSEQ multiplex PCR, and its TCRdb copy is limited to in-frame clones, with some not included. The sample lists around 240,000 clones, roughly 90% occurring once. The source of the sample is a study of Ad26.COV2.S vaccination and SARS-CoV-2 variants. Study-level information: Ad26.COV2.S arm of COV1001 included the donor. In the study, Ad26.COV2.S was injected intramuscularly once, or twice 56 days apart. General study points: People who got the vaccine had more spike-specific TCR breadth than people who got placebo.

The length of the CDR3 is 14 residues. V was clipped by 8 bases and J by 1 base, with 13 bases between them. Germline assignment: CDR1 SGHTA and CDR2 FQGNSA. The treatment denotes: some 19 received Ad26.COV2.S at low or high dose, single or two shots; 5 received placebo; per-sample allocation not given. Samples were taken on day 63 after the first vaccine or placebo injection. It was Wuhan-strain SARS-CoV-2 spike that the Ad26 vaccine vector expressed. This receptor was obtained from a person between 18 and 59 years old who received the Ad26.COV2.S COVID-19 vaccine or a placebo. The source was peripheral blood, collected in a trial of Ad26.COV2.S vaccine versus placebo. V and J are TRBV7-2 and TRBJ2-3; D might be TRBD2 (5 bases). The CDR3 here is CASESEGRTDTQYF. The CDR3 DNA reads TGTGCCAGCGAAAGCGAGGGCCGCACAGATACGCAGTATTTT. Combining the CDR3 with reference TRBV7-2 and TRBJ2-3 gives the whole variable domain GAGVSQSPSNKVTEKGKDVELRCDPISGHTALYWYRQSLGQGLEFLIYFQGNSAPDKSGLPSDRFSAERTGGSVSTLTIQRTQQEDSAVYLCASESEGRTDTQYFGPGTRLTVL.